This T cell receptor (beta chain) was profiled in a study of T cell responses to AZD1222 COVID-19 vaccine. At the level of the study: Pooled samples include second doses given at about 4 or 12 weeks.

With regard to this clone: As yet, its antigen is unknown.

Sequencing was performed with immunoSEQ multiplex PCR; in TCRdb, only in-frame clones are kept and a portion is missing. The table has around 130,000 clones, 87% seen once; the top ten hold approximately 1.6%. This CDR3 is 15 amino acids long. Per germline, CDR1 SGHTA and CDR2 FQGNSA. Between the trimmed V and J ends, which lost 3 bases and 1 base, there was a span of 9 bases. Study results and caveats: Among those given AZD1222, only six or seven were seropositive at baseline. The study found vaccine-associated CD4 TCRs spanning spike, dominant at 160-218 and 743-854. Among spike-specific TCRs, nearly half reportedly target unmutated variant regions.

This specimen consisted of peripheral blood, obtained on day 0 of AZD1222 vaccination. The origin of this receptor is an adult in good health. The chain couples TRBV7-2 to TRBJ2-2; possibly TRBD1 for D (5 bases). CDR3 loop: CASSFRVLNTGELFF. CDR3 DNA sequence: TGTGCCAGCAGCTTCAGGGTCCTGAACACCGGGGAGCTGTTTTTT.